The T cell receptor beta chain described here comes from a study of cytomegalovirus exposure and HLA in healthy donors. At the level of the study: The 100 to 150 validation repertoires matched the 600 to 700 first-cohort repertoires in platform, a later analysis reported.

Concerning this clone: Antigen: not known.

The CDR3 sequence is 15 residues long. Trimming took off 2 bases at V and 0 bases at J, with 11 bases between the two ends. Looked up from germline, CDR1 is MGHRA and CDR2 is YSYEKL. Some clones are missing from TCRdb's copy, which holds only in-frame ones; the method was immunoSEQ multiplex PCR. The data contain around 200,000 clones, about 81% of them singletons. General study findings and limits: Subsequent analysis of the approximately 130 validation repertoires found a tendency for first-cohort TCR clusters to co-occur. The listing of 150 to 200 TCR beta chains classed them as cytomegalovirus-associated. TCR sequences were mostly rare, though some public TCRs occurred in many donors.

The sequence derives from a woman between 25 and 40 years old in good health and CMV-seronegative. V usage is TRBV4-1 and J usage is TRBJ2-7; TRBD1 might be the D (6 bases). Input material: PBMCs. The CDR3 loop is CASSQIQGPSYEQYF. Here the CDR3 DNA reads TGCGCCAGCAGCCAAATCCAGGGGCCCTCCTACGAGCAGTACTTC.